The 9 T cell receptor beta chains presented below share a single source sample, sequenced in a study of somatic mutations in cytotoxic T cells in rheumatoid arthritis. Profiled with immunoSEQ multiplex PCR; TCRdb holds only in-frame clones, not every one. The sample lists several thousand clones; approximately 80% were seen once. Here the sequenced sample was CD8+ T cells sorted from blood, taken at a follow-up visit. These receptors came from a woman in her 70s with rheumatoid arthritis.

V gene TRBV9 combines with J gene TRBJ2-1, with D possibly being TRBD2 (6 bases). V lost 4 bases to trimming and J lost 3 bases, with 14 bases between them. The CDR3 contains 15 residues. The V gene's germline CDR1 is SGDLS and CDR2 YYNGEE. DNA for the CDR3: TGTGCCAGCAGCCCGTCCTGGGACTTCTACAATGAGCAGTTCTTC. Encoded protein: CASSPSWDFYNEQFF.

The genes are TRBV29-1 and TRBJ2-7, with 9 bases lining up with TRBD1. Looked up from germline, CDR1 is SQVTM and CDR2 is ANQGSEA. The CDR3 is 12 amino acids. V lost 7 bases to trimming and J lost 3 bases; unmatched junction nucleotides: 4. CDR3 DNA: TGCAGCGCAGGGACAGGGCGCTACGAGCAGTACTTC. Translation: CSAGTGRYEQYF.

This clone has just a few counts. The J gene is TRBJ2-2, the V gene TRBV19; tentative D call: TRBD1 (5 bases). The CDR3 totals 14 residues. Germline-derived CDR1 and CDR2 are LNHDA and SQIVND (reference sequence). Trimming cost V 5 bases and J 2 bases, with 9 bases left between them. CDR3 protein: CASSWGGNTGELFF. The CDR3 region has the DNA TGTGCCAGTAGTTGGGGCGGAAACACCGGGGAGCTGTTTTTT.

This rearrangement joins TRBV5-4 to TRBJ2-7, with D possibly being TRBD2 (6 bases). Germline CDR1 and CDR2: SGHNT and YYREEE (reference sequence). Trimming took off 4 bases at V and 6 bases at J, with 8 bases between the two ends. This CDR3 comprises 11 residues. The CDR3 nucleotides read TGTGCCAGCAGCCCCGGGGGCGAGCAGTACTTC. Protein sequence: CASSPGGEQYF.

The chain links TRBV6-5 to TRBJ2-7; D may be TRBD1 (5 bases). Trimming took 4 bases from V and 3 from J, leaving 16 bases between them. The CDR3 consists of 15 residues. Germline V gene sequence: CDR1 MNHEY, CDR2 SVGAGI. The CDR3 coding sequence is TGTGCCAGCAGTTGGGCAGGGCCCCAGAGCTACGAGCAGTACTTC. It encodes CASSWAGPQSYEQYF.

V and J are TRBV6-1 and TRBJ1-1; D is perhaps TRBD1 (5 bases). V was pared by 2 bases and J by 5 bases, with 9 bases between. Germline CDR1 and CDR2: MNHNS and SASEGT. This CDR3 has 13 residues. The DNA for the CDR3 is TGTGCCAGCAGTGAATGGGGGGGGACTGAAGCTTTCTTT. This gives the protein CASSEWGGTEAFF.

This chain connects TRBV7-9 to TRBJ1-4, with 10 bases fitting TRBD1. Germline loops: CDR1 SEHNR, CDR2 FQNEAQ (reference sequence). The length of the CDR3 is 15 residues. With 3 bases clipped from V and 6 bases from J, the junction kept 4 bases outside the gene matches. The CDR3 reads CASSLWGTGDEKLFF. The CDR3 nucleotides read TGTGCCAGCAGCTTGTGGGGGACAGGGGATGAAAAACTGTTTTTT.

The rearrangement joins TRBV19 to TRBJ1-5, with D possibly TRBD1 on 6 matching bases. The CDR3 sequence is 15 residues long. Looked up from germline, CDR1 is LNHDA and CDR2 is SQIVND (reference sequence). Trimming left V 2 bases short and J 2 bases short, with 10 bases between. CDR3 protein: CASSITSGGNQPQHF. CDR3 DNA sequence: TGTGCCAGTAGTATAACCTCAGGGGGCAATCAGCCCCAGCATTTT.

The chain combines TRBV13 with TRBJ1-1, with 8 bases fitting TRBD1. Losses at the gene ends were 4 bases for V and 4 bases for J; bases not matched to a gene: 8. CDR1 is PRHDT and CDR2 is FYEKMQ in the germline V gene (reference sequence). The CDR3 is 15 amino acids. The CDR3: CASSSETQGVTEAFF. The CDR3 nucleotides are TGTGCCAGCAGCTCAGAGACACAGGGGGTCACTGAAGCTTTCTTT. The whole variable domain, remainder taken from reference TRBV13 and TRBJ1-1, is AAGVIQSPRHLIKEKRETATLKCYPIPRHDTVYWYQQGPGQDPQFLISFYEKMQSDKGSIPDRFSAQQFSDYHSELNMSSLELGDSALYFCASSSETQGVTEAFFGQGTRLTVV.